One sample yielded the 11 T cell receptor beta chains listed below, sequenced in a study of glioma-infiltrating T cells. TCR alpha and beta CDR3 regions were amplified from RNA using iRepertoire nested multiplex PCR. TCRdb itself ran the multiplex PCR reads through MiXCR, one entry per CDR3 protein. This sample has around 390,000 distinct CDR3 sequences, with approximately 42% found just once. Sequenced sample: glioma tissue, nonneoplastic brain tissue, or PBMCs (not recorded which). These TCRs come from a human donor with low-grade glioma or glioblastoma, undergoing nonglioma brain surgery, or in good health (not recorded which).

This rearrangement joins TRBV5-4 to TRBJ1-1; the D gene is possibly TRBD1 (6 bases). This CDR3 region has 15 residues. The germline gives CDR1 SGHNT, CDR2 YYREEE (reference sequence). V dropped 0 bases and J dropped 1 base, with 10 bases sitting between them. The CDR3 region is CASSLAQGWNTEAFF. In DNA, the CDR3 is TGTGCCAGCAGCTTGGCGCAGGGGTGGAACACTGAAGCTTTCTTT.

This rearrangement joins TRBV20-1 to TRBJ2-7; D may be TRBD1 (6 bases). The V gene lost 7 bases and the J gene lost 5 bases, with 15 bases spanning the gap. The CDR3 contains 12 residues. Germline loops: CDR1 DFQATT, CDR2 SNEGSKA (reference sequence). CDR3 DNA: TGCAGTGTCCCCAAGGGGGTGGACGAGCAGTACTTC. Residues: CSVPKGVDEQYF.

J is TRBJ2-7 and V is TRBV5-1, with TRBD2 identical over 10 bases. Trimming cost V 1 base and J 3 bases; bases outside gene matches: 10. CDR3 length equals 17 residues. Germline V gene data show CDR1 as SGHRS and CDR2 as YFSETQ. CDR3 DNA: TGCGCCAGCAGCTTGAATACCGGGACTAGCGTACTCTACGAGCAGTACTTC. This gives the protein CASSLNTGTSVLYEQYF. Full variable domain (remainder filled in from reference TRBV5-1 and TRBJ2-7): KAGVTQTPRYLIKTRGQQVTLSCSPISGHRSVSWYQQTPGQGLQFLFEYFSETQRNKGNFPGRFSGRQFSNSRSEMNVSTLELGDSALYLCASSLNTGTSVLYEQYFGPGTRLTVT.

The sample holds a few counts of this clonotype. The rearrangement links TRBV27 to TRBJ2-6, with 9 bases aligning to TRBD2. Germline trimming cut 7 bases from V and 1 base from J; bases unmatched to any gene: 14. Germline CDR1 is MNHEY and CDR2 is SMNVEV (reference sequence). There are 19 residues in the CDR3. The chain's CDR3 is CASTKGRLAERSGANVLTF. The CDR3 bases are TGTGCCAGCACAAAAGGCCGACTAGCGGAACGGTCTGGGGCCAACGTCCTGACTTTC.

This chain uses TRBV6-2 or TRBV6-3 with TRBJ2-1; D is undetermined. Trimming shortened V by 9 bases and J by 0 bases, and 18 bases separated the two germline ends. This CDR3 region has 16 residues. CDR1 is MNHEY and CDR2 is SVGEGT in the germline V gene. CDR3 residues: CARSPRFGSSYNEQFF. The DNA of the CDR3 is TGTGCCAGGAGTCCTCGGTTCGGAAGCTCCTACAATGAGCAGTTCTTC.

The chain uses TRBV28 and TRBJ1-1, with D maybe TRBD1 (6 bases). CDR1 and CDR2 from the germline V gene are MDHEN and SYDVKM. Trimming pared 7 bases from V and 1 base from J, leaving 16 bases between. This CDR3 is 15 amino acids long. The CDR3 is CASTKEGDSNTEAFF. CDR3 DNA: TGTGCCAGCACGAAGGAGGGGGATTCGAACACTGAAGCTTTCTTT. Filled out from reference TRBV28 and TRBJ1-1, the complete variable domain reads DVKVTQSSRYLVKRTGEKVFLECVQDMDHENMFWYRQDPGLGLRLIYFSYDVKMKEKGDIPEGYSVSREKKERFSLILESASTNQTSMYLCASTKEGDSNTEAFFGQGTRLTVV.

This clonotype was seen ten or more times. The chain recombines TRBV20-1 with TRBJ1-2; possible D gene TRBD1, 6 bases. The CDR3 runs to 11 residues. Germline V CDR1 and CDR2: DFQATT, SNEGSKA (reference sequence). The germline V and J ends were trimmed by 2 bases and 8 bases, with 9 bases remaining between them. CDR3 nucleotide sequence: TGCAGTGCTAGATCGGACAGCGGCTACACCTTC. This translates into CSARSDSGYTF.

About this clonotype itself: One junction end does not reproduce the germline sequence, and a read error may be involved. This sequence joins TRBV20-1 and TRBJ1-1; tentative D call: TRBD1 (6 bases). Germline V CDR1 and CDR2: DFQATT, SNEGSKA (reference sequence). There are 14 residues in the CDR3. The CDR3 nucleotides read TGCAGTGCTAGTCGGGACACTGGATTCACTGGAGCTTTCTTT. Translating it yields CSASRDTGFTGAFF.

Notes on this clonotype: The germline gene is not matched at one end of the junction; a read error may be the cause. The chain has TRBV7-6 and TRBJ2-3; perhaps TRBD1 as D (6 bases). The germline gives CDR1 SGHVS, CDR2 FNYEAQ. The CDR3 sequence is 15 residues long. This CDR3 reads CASSPMDSGTDTQYF. CDR3 in DNA: TGTGCTAGCAGCCCGATGGACAGTGGCACAGATACGCAGTATTTT.

Notes on this clonotype: One base away lies a much larger clone, so this may be a sequencing read error. CDR3: CAGSFGRTGELFF. CDR3 in DNA: TGTGCCGGCAGTTTTGGGCGAACCGGGGAGCTGTTTTTT. This sequence joins TRBV27 and TRBJ2-2, with D uncertain. Germline V gives CDR1 MNHEY, CDR2 SMNVEV (reference sequence). The CDR3 totals 13 residues.

The gene calls are TRBV4-1 and TRBJ2-1; 10 bases are a match to TRBD1. Trimming cost V 10 bases and J 3 bases; bases outside gene matches: 18. Germline loops: CDR1 MGHRA, CDR2 YSYEKL. CDR3 length: 18 amino acids. In nucleotides, the CDR3 is TGCGCCAACCCTCCCGACAGGGGGCCCTACTCTGACTACAATGAGCAGTTCTTC. This sequence encodes CANPPDRGPYSDYNEQFF.